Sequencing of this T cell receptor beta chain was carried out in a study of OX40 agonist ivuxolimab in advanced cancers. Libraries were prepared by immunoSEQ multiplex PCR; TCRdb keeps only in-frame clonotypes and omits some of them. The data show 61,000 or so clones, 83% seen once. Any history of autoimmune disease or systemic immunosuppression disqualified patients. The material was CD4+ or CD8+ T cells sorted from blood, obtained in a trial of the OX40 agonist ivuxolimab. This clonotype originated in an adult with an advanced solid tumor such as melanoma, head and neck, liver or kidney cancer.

The DNA of the CDR3 is TGCGCCAGCAGCCTAGGAGGGCCGGGCACAGATACGCAGTATTTT. Translated: CASSLGGPGTDTQYF. The chain carries TRBV4-3 and TRBJ2-3; D perhaps matches TRBD2 (6 bases). Trimming removed 4 bases at V and 1 base at J, with 12 bases between. This CDR3 region has 15 residues. From germline, CDR1 is LGHNA and CDR2 YSLEER.